One and the same sample provided the 6 T cell receptor beta chains below, sequenced in a study of cytomegalovirus exposure and HLA in healthy donors (dated by TCRdb to 2017 to 2019). The library came from the immunoSEQ multiplex PCR assay. For the multiplex PCR, a mixture combining 60 forward primers for TCR Vbeta segments and 13 reverse primers for TCR Jbeta segments was used. TCRdb provides this immuneACCESS table in a form limited to in-frame rearrangements. Some clones are lacking; in checked studies, under half of them reflect an unresolved V gene, and why the rest are absent is not known. The sample records 150,000 to 200,000 clones, over 65% of which are singletons. The ten largest clonotypes hold roughly 0.1% of the sample. The source material was PBMCs. These receptors originate from a boy between 2 and 10 years old in good health and CMV-seronegative.

The CDR3 DNA reads as TGTGCCAGCAGCGTCCTCCCCTGGAACACTGAAGCTTTCTTT. It is translated as CASSVLPWNTEAFF. The V gene is TRBV9, the J gene TRBJ1-1; D is unclear. Per the germline V gene, CDR1 is SGDLS and CDR2 is YYNGEE. This CDR3 comprises 14 residues. Trimming stripped 2 bases from V and 1 base from J, with 9 bases between.

The rearrangement links TRBV2 to TRBJ1-6; D is perhaps TRBD1 (6 bases). The V gene's germline CDR1 is SNHLY and CDR2 FYNNEI. Trimming left V 5 bases short and J 6 bases short, with 17 bases between. The CDR3 is 16 amino acids. CDR3 sequence reads: CASSPGHRASNSPLHF. The CDR3 DNA is TGTGCCAGCAGTCCGGGACACCGTGCATCTAATTCACCCCTCCACTTT.

The V and J genes are TRBV29-1 and TRBJ1-1; TRBD1 might be the D (5 bases). V gave up 6 bases and J gave up 1 base, with 18 bases separating them. The V gene's germline CDR1 is SQVTM and CDR2 ANQGSEA. The CDR3 has 15 amino acids. The CDR3 DNA is TGCAGCGTCGACTTAAGGGGAAAGGGGAACACTGAAGCTTTCTTT. Translated: CSVDLRGKGNTEAFF.

The rearrangement joins TRBV5-4 to TRBJ2-5, with D maybe TRBD1 (7 bases). The V gene lost 0 bases and the J gene lost 1 base, with 16 bases spanning the gap. The CDR3 runs 17 residues. Germline CDR1 SGHNT, CDR2 YYREEE (reference sequence). The CDR3 DNA follows: TGTGCCAGCAGCTTGGCGGGCAGGGGGGAGCTCCAAGAGACCCAGTACTTC. It is translated as CASSLAGRGELQETQYF.

This clone has only a few counts. The chain couples TRBV7-2 to TRBJ1-1; D not resolved. V lost 5 bases to trimming and J lost 3 bases, with 10 bases between them. The CDR3 spans 13 residues. Germline-derived CDR1 and CDR2 are SGHTA and FQGNSA. The CDR3 nucleotides read TGTGCCAGCAGCCCCACTAGGGACACTGAAGCTTTCTTT. Translation gives CASSPTRDTEAFF.

This clone occurred once. This chain joins TRBV27 and TRBJ2-3; D perhaps matches TRBD1 (6 bases). The germline CDR1 and CDR2 sequences are MNHEY and SMNVEV (reference sequence). This CDR3 is 13 amino acids long. The V gene lost 4 bases and the J gene lost 4 bases, with 9 bases spanning the gap. CDR3 sequence: CASSSRGSDTQYF. The CDR3 nucleotides are TGTGCCAGCAGTTCCAGGGGTTCAGATACGCAGTATTTT.